Shown below are 27 T cell receptor beta chains from a single sample sequenced in a study of CD8+ T cells in alopecia areata. Once RNA had been extracted, it was reverse transcribed into cDNA to act as the sequencing template. The repertoire was sequenced with immunoSEQ multiplex PCR; TCRdb's copy has only in-frame clones and lacks some. The sample holds 290,000 or so clones, and no clone turns up only once. Sorting of pooled cutaneous lymph node cells was based on CD4, CD8alpha, NKG2D, NKG2ACE and other markers. Specimen: CD4+ T cells sorted from a lymph node. Receptors were obtained from a C3H/HeJ mouse with alopecia areata. The mouse strain carries the MHC haplotype H2-k.

Concerning this clone itself: Any gene name here is a mouse gene name. The CDR3 is cut off 4 residues early in the read; its end comes from the germline J gene. V and J are TRBV31 and TRBJ1-1, with D possibly TRBD1 on 6 matching bases. Germline values: CDR1 GKSSPN, CDR2 SITVG. V lost 1 base and J 3 bases, leaving 9 bases between the germline ends. CDR3 length equals 13 residues. The DNA read from the CDR3 is TGTGCCTGGAGTCAGGGGGTAGACACA. Translation gives CAWSQGVDT. The CDR3 as a whole reads CAWSQGVDTEVFF.

This clone was picked up a small number of times. The genes are named according to mouse. The read falls 4 residues short of the CDR3 end, and the missing part is taken from the germline J gene. V is TRBV5 and J is TRBJ2-7; no firm D call. The ends were cut back, 4 bases at V and 3 bases at J, with 7 bases in the middle. Germline CDR1 LGHNA, CDR2 YNLKQL (reference sequence). The CDR3 extends over 12 amino acids. CDR3 amino acids: CASSPDGYEQYF. The covered CDR3 bases are TGTGCCAGCAGCCCCGATGGCTAT.

This clone was picked up a small number of times. These gene names are mouse names. The same CDR3 is also encoded by other DNA sequences in this sample. The CDR3 sequence is CASGEGTKDTQYF. CDR3 bases read: TGTGCCAGCGGTGAAGGGACAAAAGAC. This chain uses TRBV13-2 with TRBJ2-5; the D gene is possibly TRBD1 (6 bases). The read ends 4 residues before the CDR3 terminus; that terminus is restored from the germline J gene. This CDR3 comprises 13 residues. Germline lookup yields CDR1 NNHNN and CDR2 SYGAGS (reference sequence).

Comments on this clone: Any gene name here is a mouse gene name. The CDR3 extends 4 residues past the end of the read, so its final part is completed from the germline J gene. The rearrangement uses TRBV13-3 and TRBJ2-7, with D possibly matching TRBD2 (6 bases). The CDR3 consists of 13 residues. Germline CDR1 NNHDY, CDR2 SYVADS. The CDR3 loop is CASSERGEYEQYF. CDR3 DNA, as far as it was read: TGTGCCAGCAGTGAGCGGGGGGAATAT.

This clone has ten or more counts. The gene symbols are mouse symbols. The CDR3 end is not reached by the read, which stops 4 residues before it; the germline J gene fills it in. Other nucleotide sequences in the sample specify the same CDR3. V gene TRBV5 combines with J gene TRBJ2-3; D unclear. Germline V lookup: CDR1 LGHNA, CDR2 YNLKQL (reference sequence). The CDR3 has 15 residues. V dropped 0 bases and J dropped 0 bases, with 7 bases sitting between them. CDR3 sequence reads: CASSQDRSSAETLYF. The sequenced CDR3 bases are TGTGCCAGCAGCCAAGACAGATCTAGTGCAGAA.

This clone was recorded at least ten times. The germline and genes are mouse ones. Read data end 4 residues before the CDR3 end; the end is taken from the germline J gene. This chain uses TRBV5 with TRBJ2-5; TRBD1 might be the D (6 bases). CDR3 length: 15 residues. Germline CDR1 LGHNA, CDR2 YNLKQL (reference sequence). Between the trimmed V and J ends, which lost 0 bases and 1 base, there was a span of 8 bases. CDR3 amino acids: CASSQEAGDQDTQYF. CDR3 DNA, as far as it was read: TGTGCCAGCAGCCAAGAGGCAGGGGACCAAGAC.

Turning to this clone: Gene and germline names: mouse. Read coverage stops 4 residues before the CDR3 terminus; the germline J gene supplies the remainder. Additional DNA sequences in this sample encode the identical CDR3. The chain is built from TRBV13-3 and TRBJ2-3, with TRBD1 matching 8 bases. In germline, CDR1 is NNHDY, CDR2 SYVADS. After removal of 4 bases from V and 1 base from J, the junction contained 2 bases not matched to a gene. This CDR3 contains 14 residues. CDR3 protein: CASSPDRGAETLYF. The CDR3 DNA, read in part, is TGTGCCAGCAGTCCGGACAGGGGTGCAGAA.

In regard to this clone: The genes are named according to mouse. Coverage ceases 4 residues before the CDR3 finishes, and the germline J gene fills in the end. Other DNA sequences in this specimen translate into the identical CDR3. This sequence joins TRBV19 and TRBJ1-1; D uncertain. Deletions cut 2 bases from V and 1 base from J, with 6 bases between. Germline CDR1 reads FNHDT; CDR2 reads SITEND (reference sequence). The CDR3 length is 13 residues. The CDR3 loop is CASSIWGNTEVFF. Incomplete CDR3 DNA: TGTGCCAGCAGTATCTGGGGGAACACA.

This clone was observed a handful of times. The genes are named according to mouse. The read falls 4 residues short of the CDR3 end, and the missing part is taken from the germline J gene. V is TRBV13-1 and J is TRBJ2-3; D possibly corresponds to TRBD2 (6 bases). V was cut by 4 bases and J by 2 bases, with 11 bases left in between. The germline CDR1 and CDR2 sequences are NSHNY and SYGAGN. The CDR3 has 14 residues. CDR3 region: CASSPGLAAETLYF. The DNA read from the CDR3 is TGTGCCAGCAGTCCGGGACTAGCTGCAGAA.

Details on this clone: Mouse gene names apply. The read halts 4 residues ahead of the CDR3 end, with the missing end drawn from the germline J gene. This chain connects TRBV19 to TRBJ2-1, with TRBD1 matching over 7 bases. After removal of 4 bases from V and 1 base from J, the junction contained 5 bases not matched to a gene. The CDR3 runs 15 residues. Per germline, CDR1 FNHDT and CDR2 SITEND (reference sequence). Here the CDR3 reads CASSQTGQNYAEQFF. The covered CDR3 bases are TGTGCCAGCAGTCAGACGGGACAGAACTATGCT.

In this sample, this clone turned up a few times. The genes and germline here are from mouse. The read ends 4 residues early relative to the CDR3; the germline J gene fills the gap. The rearrangement joins TRBV2 to TRBJ2-3; a possible D gene is TRBD2 (6 bases). Trimming pared 4 bases from V and 0 bases from J, leaving 8 bases between. CDR1 is LGHNA and CDR2 is YSYQKL in the germline V gene. This CDR3 region has 14 residues. The CDR3: CASSRGTSAETLYF. CDR3 bases read: TGTGCCAGCAGCCGGGGGACTAGTGCAGAA.

This clone was observed a handful of times. Germline and genes: mouse. The read ends 4 residues before the CDR3 terminus; that terminus is restored from the germline J gene. V and J are TRBV1 and TRBJ1-2; a weak D match, TRBD1 (6 bases). The CDR3 runs 14 residues. The germline V gene has CDR1 NSQYPW and CDR2 LRSPGD (reference sequence). The sequenced part of the CDR3 DNA is TGCACCTGCAGTGCAGATGGTGGGGGGCGC. Its translation: CTCSADGGGR. The whole CDR3 protein is CTCSADGGGRDYTF.

This clone was counted between two and nine times. Gene names are the mouse ones. Read coverage stops 4 residues before the CDR3 terminus; the germline J gene supplies the remainder. This chain connects TRBV1 to TRBJ2-1, with D perhaps TRBD1 (5 bases). The CDR3 is 16 amino acids. V lost 0 bases and J lost 1, with 10 bases in between. Per the germline V gene, CDR1 is NSQYPW and CDR2 is LRSPGD (reference sequence). CDR3 DNA, as far as it was read: TGCACCTGCAGTGCAGAGAGGGGAGAGAACTATGCT. Its protein is CTCSAERGENYA. The entire CDR3 reads CTCSAERGENYAEQFF.

For this clone: A much larger clone is a single base away; this may be a read error. Gene names and germline refer to mouse. Sequencing ends 4 residues short of the CDR3 end; the germline J gene provides the rest. The V and J genes are TRBV13-1 and TRBJ2-5, with a tentative D call TRBD1 (6 bases). The length of the CDR3 is 14 residues. CDR1 NSHNY and CDR2 SYGAGN come from the germline V gene. V dropped 3 bases and J dropped 3 bases, with 11 bases sitting between them. CDR3 DNA, as far as it was read: TGTGCCAGCAGTGTCCGGGACAAACAAGAC. Translating it yields CASSVRDKQD. The entire CDR3 protein reads CASSVRDKQDTQYF.

In its sample, this clone was seen a few times. Gene names refer to mouse genes. The read ends 4 residues before the CDR3 terminus; that terminus is restored from the germline J gene. The chain employs TRBV13-1 and TRBJ2-2; D call uncertain. The CDR3 consists of 15 residues. Germline V lookup: CDR1 NSHNY, CDR2 SYGAGN. V lost 1 base to trimming and J lost 1 base, with 8 bases between them. CDR3 bases read: TGTGCCAGCAGTGATCCCGACAAAAACACCGGG. This translates into CASSDPDKNTG. The CDR3, in full, reads CASSDPDKNTGQLYF.

This clone has a handful of counts. The gene names here belong to mouse. The read gets to within 4 residues of the CDR3 end, and the germline J gene fills in the rest. Other DNA sequences in the sample encode the same CDR3. The J gene is TRBJ2-7, the V gene TRBV31, with TRBD2 matching 8 bases. CDR3 size: 13 residues. Germline V gives CDR1 GKSSPN, CDR2 SITVG. The covered CDR3 bases are TGTGCCTGGAGTCTACCTGGGGGGTAT. It encodes CAWSLPGGY. The whole CDR3 region reads CAWSLPGGYEQYF.

About this clone: The genes and germline here are from mouse. The sequence runs out 4 residues before the end of the CDR3; the remainder is reconstructed from the germline J gene. This chain connects TRBV19 to TRBJ2-3, with 10 bases identical to TRBD2. V lost 7 bases to trimming and J lost 0 bases; unmatched junction nucleotides: 2. CDR1 is FNHDT, CDR2 SITEND, per germline (reference sequence). The CDR3 has 14 amino acids. The CDR3 reads CASGLGVSAETLYF. Partial CDR3 DNA: TGTGCCAGCGGACTGGGGGTTAGTGCAGAA.

This clone was seen more than once but under ten times. Germline and genes: mouse. The read comes to an end 4 residues before the CDR3 does, leaving the germline J gene to fill in the end. Additional DNA sequences in this sample encode the identical CDR3. The gene calls are TRBV1 and TRBJ1-2; TRBD1 matches 9 bases. The germline gives CDR1 NSQYPW, CDR2 LRSPGD (reference sequence). V dropped 0 bases and J dropped 4; count of bases not matched to a gene: 3. This CDR3 comprises 15 residues. Partial CDR3 DNA: TGCACCTGCAGTGCAGATCGACAGGGGGGCTCC. Amino acids: CTCSADRQGGS. Given in full, the CDR3 is CTCSADRQGGSDYTF.

Turning to this clone: Genes and germline are mouse. In the same sample, other DNA sequences code for this CDR3. CDR3 sequence: CASSIRGDYAEQFF. The sequenced CDR3 bases are TGTGCCAGCAGTATACGGGGGGACTATGCT. J is TRBJ2-1 and V is TRBV19, with a possible D match to TRBD2 (6 bases). Read sequence stops 4 residues before the CDR3 end, and the germline J gene provides the missing end. CDR3 length: 14 residues. CDR1 and CDR2 from the germline V gene are FNHDT and SITEND (reference sequence). V was pared by 1 base and J by 2 bases, with 7 bases between.

Only a few counts were recorded for this clone. The germline and genes are mouse ones. Sequencing ends 4 residues short of the CDR3 end; the germline J gene provides the rest. This chain uses TRBV5 with TRBJ2-3; D might be TRBD1 (5 bases). The CDR3 length is 16 residues. From germline, CDR1 is LGHNA and CDR2 YNLKQL (reference sequence). The V and J ends lost 0 bases and 2 bases respectively, with 12 bases between them. Partial CDR3 DNA: TGTGCCAGCAGCCAAGAGCCAGGGAGTTATGCAGAA. Protein: CASSQEPGSYAE. In full, the CDR3 is CASSQEPGSYAETLYF.

Comments on this clone: Each gene name is a mouse one. The CDR3 extends 4 residues past the end of the read, so its final part is completed from the germline J gene. This sample includes further DNA sequences coding for the same CDR3. The rearrangement uses TRBV13-1 and TRBJ2-5; possibly TRBD1 for D (6 bases). Germline CDR1 NSHNY, CDR2 SYGAGN. The CDR3 consists of 12 residues. The CDR3 protein is CASSGQGDTQYF. The covered CDR3 bases are TGTGCCAGCAGTGGGCAGGGGGAC.

A remark on this clone: The germline and genes are mouse ones. The CDR3 end falls 4 residues outside the read, so it is completed with the germline J gene. The chain combines TRBV1 with TRBJ2-3, with a weak D call TRBD2 (6 bases). Between the trimmed V and J ends, which lost 5 bases and 0 bases, there was a span of 12 bases. The CDR3 runs 15 residues. From germline, CDR1 is NSQYPW and CDR2 LRSPGD (reference sequence). The sequenced CDR3 bases are TGCACCTGCAGTCTGGGGCAGACTAGTGCAGAA. Encoded protein: CTCSLGQTSAE. In full, the CDR3 is CTCSLGQTSAETLYF.

Comment on this clone: Gene and germline names: mouse. The missing CDR3 end, 4 residues past where the read stops, is filled in from the germline J gene. This CDR3 is also generated by other DNA sequences in the sample. The V call is TRBV12-1, the J call TRBJ1-2; the match to TRBD1 covers 8 bases. The CDR3 contains 13 residues. Germline V gene lookup returns CDR1 SGHSN and CDR2 HYEKVE. Germline trimming cut 4 bases from V and 2 bases from J; bases unmatched to any gene: 2. CDR3 loop: CASSRTGNSDYTF. The sequenced part of the CDR3 DNA is TGTGCCAGCTCCCGGACAGGGAACTCC.

This clone has only a few counts. Gene names and germline refer to mouse. The read ends 4 residues shy of where the CDR3 ends; the end is completed using the germline J gene. The rearrangement links TRBV14 to TRBJ2-5; tentatively, D is TRBD1 (6 bases). Germline CDR1 and CDR2: SGHDT and FRDEAV. This CDR3 region has 14 residues. V was pared by 6 bases and J by 0 bases, with 11 bases between. The CDR3 DNA, read in part, is TGTGCCAGCACCCGGACAGTTAACCAAGAC. Protein product: CASTRTVNQD. The complete CDR3 protein is CASTRTVNQDTQYF.

On this clone itself: Germline and genes here are mouse. The read gets to within 4 residues of the CDR3 end, and the germline J gene fills in the rest. The chain carries TRBV29 and TRBJ1-1; 7 nucleotides agree with TRBD1. Losses at the gene ends were 9 bases for V and 0 bases for J; bases not matched to a gene: 1. Per the germline V gene, CDR1 is MSHET and CDR2 is SYDVDS. CDR3 length: 12 residues. The CDR3 protein is CARGTANTEVFF. The CDR3 DNA, read in part, is TGTGCTAGAGGGACAGCAAACACA. Drawing the rest from reference TRBV29 and TRBJ1-1, the complete variable domain is DMKVTQMPRYLIKRMGENVLLECGQDMSHETMYWYRQDPGLGLQLIYISYDVDSNSEGDIPKGYRVSRKKREHFSLILDSAKTNQTSVYFCARGTANTEVFFGKGTRLTVV.

Turning to this clone: Any gene name here is a mouse gene name. Read sequence stops 4 residues before the CDR3 end, and the germline J gene provides the missing end. Different DNA sequences within this sample yield the same CDR3. This rearrangement joins TRBV1 to TRBJ2-7; no clear D gene. The V and J ends lost 1 base and 3 bases respectively, with 7 bases between them. There are 13 residues in the CDR3. The germline V gene has CDR1 NSQYPW and CDR2 LRSPGD (reference sequence). The DNA read from the CDR3 is TGCACCTGCAGTGCAGGAGACAACTAT. This codes for CTCSAGDNY. The full CDR3 is CTCSAGDNYEQYF.

At least ten counts were recorded for this clone. The gene names here belong to mouse. This CDR3 reads CASSDEGGNYAEQFF. The part of the CDR3 DNA that was read is TGTGCCAGCAGTGATGAGGGGGGGAACTATGCT. This chain joins TRBV13-1 and TRBJ2-1; a weak D match, TRBD2 (7 bases). The DNA ends 4 residues before the CDR3 does, and the rest of the CDR3 is filled in from the germline J gene. This CDR3 is 15 amino acids long. Germline V gene sequence: CDR1 NSHNY, CDR2 SYGAGN. The V end was cut by 0 bases, the J end by 1 base, with 8 bases between.